At least ten counts were recorded for the clone carrying this T cell receptor beta chain. Its antigen is undetermined. This sample was taken from a study of T cells in Graves' hyperthyroidism and ophthalmopathy. Study observations and caveats: Within blood appeared most thyroid clonotypes that had expanded above 0.001.

Using RNA transcripts as the source, TCR beta CDR3 regions were amplified. TCR CDR3 underwent first-round RT-PCR with the HTBI primer set. TCRdb fed the multiplex PCR reads into MiXCR, producing one record per CDR3 protein. The repertoire holds over 450,000 distinct CDR3 sequences, with roughly 14% as singletons. An absence of ophthalmopathy progression within 18 months meant stable Graves' hyperthyroidism. Hyperthyroidism patients were newly diagnosed, had disease duration under 2 months, and were aged 18 to 65 years. Orbital computed tomography, thyroid ultrasound, serum thyroxine and TRAb, and clinical symptoms together informed the diagnoses. CDR1 is SGHAT, CDR2 FQNNGV, per germline. V gave up 5 bases and J gave up 9 bases, with 26 bases separating them. The CDR3 is 17 residues long.

The J gene is TRBJ2-1, the V gene TRBV11-2, with a possible D match to TRBD1 (6 bases). This clonotype was sampled from a woman aged 18 to 35 with Graves' hyperthyroidism. The source material was blood. CDR3 region: CASSVIPQGPTGGEQFF. The CDR3 nucleotides read TGTGCCAGCAGCGTGATCCCACAGGGTCCGACTGGGGGTGAGCAGTTCTTC.